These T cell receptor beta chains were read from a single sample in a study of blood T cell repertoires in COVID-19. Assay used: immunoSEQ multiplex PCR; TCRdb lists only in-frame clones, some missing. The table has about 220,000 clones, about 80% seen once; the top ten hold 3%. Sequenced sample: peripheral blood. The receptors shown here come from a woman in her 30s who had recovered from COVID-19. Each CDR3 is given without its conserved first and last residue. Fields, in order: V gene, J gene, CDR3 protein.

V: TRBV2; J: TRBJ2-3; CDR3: ASSEASSDDTQY
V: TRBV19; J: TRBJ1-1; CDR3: ASKDRGSTEAF
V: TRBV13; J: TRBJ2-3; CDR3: ASSLDRGTDTQY
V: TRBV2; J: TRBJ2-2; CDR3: ASSGTSGMGGELF
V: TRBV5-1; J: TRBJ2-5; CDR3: ASSLTGRETQY
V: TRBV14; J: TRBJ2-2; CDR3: ASSQGSTLGGELF
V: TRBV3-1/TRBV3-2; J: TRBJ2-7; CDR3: ASSETSGSYEQY
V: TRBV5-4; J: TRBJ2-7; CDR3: ASSGVAGGGIYEQY
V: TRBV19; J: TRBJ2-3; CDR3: ASSPGTAFTDTQY
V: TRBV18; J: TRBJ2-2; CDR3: ASSPLKDRLAGVNTGELF
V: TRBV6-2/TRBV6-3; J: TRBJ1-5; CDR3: ASSYYGSPRMH
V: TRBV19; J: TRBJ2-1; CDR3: ASSRGLAGEPEQF
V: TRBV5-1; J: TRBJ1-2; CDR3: ASSLDRTNDT
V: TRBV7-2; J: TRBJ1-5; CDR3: ASSPGQDQPQH
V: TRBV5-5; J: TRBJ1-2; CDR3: ASSSADRGPYGYT
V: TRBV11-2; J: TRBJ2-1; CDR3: ASTHRLGTGVYNEQF
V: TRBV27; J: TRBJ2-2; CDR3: ASYYAAANTGELF
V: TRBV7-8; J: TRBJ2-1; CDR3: ASSSRGSSGNEQF
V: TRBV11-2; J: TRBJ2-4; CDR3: ASSLGTGKNIQY
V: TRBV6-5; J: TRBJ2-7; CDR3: ASSYAVSYEQY
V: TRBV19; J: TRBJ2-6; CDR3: ASSGRDSGANVLT
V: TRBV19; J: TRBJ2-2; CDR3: ASCPHSGSGAGELF